This T cell receptor (beta chain) was sequenced during a study of shared clonotypes between healthy human individuals. Study outcomes and limitations: For sorted subsets, rarefaction showed incomplete sequencing despite large depth. Sequencing depth was expected to influence donor clonotype sharing. Larger estimated richness was generally recorded for naive subsets relative to memory subsets.

As to this clone: The antigen remains unidentified.

Only CD45RO-negative cells positively selected for CCR7 counted as naive CD8 cells, so terminally differentiated effector memory CD45RA+ cells were excluded. In the sorted-subset replicate PCRs, 150 to 200 ng DNA, around 30,000 T cell genomes, was used. Some clones are missing from TCRdb's copy, which holds only in-frame ones; the method was immunoSEQ multiplex PCR. Among roughly 850,000 clones listed, around 96% were seen once. The V and J ends lost 3 bases and 0 bases respectively, with 15 bases between them. CDR1 and CDR2 from the germline V gene are LGHNT and FRNRAP. The CDR3 loop spans 17 amino acids.

This receptor was obtained from a man younger than 40 in good health. The chain employs TRBV12-5 and TRBJ2-1; D may be TRBD1 (5 bases). Sequences were obtained from naive CD8+ T cells sorted from blood. Here the CDR3 DNA reads TGTGCTAGTGGTTTACACGTCATGGGGCGCTCCTACAATGAGCAGTTCTTC. This translates into CASGLHVMGRSYNEQFF.